Each of the 31 T cell receptor beta chains below was sequenced from the same sample in a study of blood T cell repertoires in COVID-19. Sequencing used immunoSEQ multiplex PCR; TCRdb keeps in-frame clones, though not all of them. Among roughly 230,000 clones listed, 82% were seen once. Sequencing was done on a sample of peripheral blood. These receptors all stem from a woman of 80 years or more with acute or convalescent COVID-19.

The chain uses TRBV11-3 and TRBJ2-1, with TRBD2 matching over 8 bases. Germline CDR1 is SGHNT and CDR2 is YENEEA. The ends lost 3 bases at V and 8 bases at J; junction bases unmatched: 12. This CDR3 has 16 residues. The CDR3 region is CASSFLPGLGVDEQFF. The CDR3 DNA sequence: TGTGCCAGCAGCTTTTTACCGGGACTAGGTGTCGATGAGCAGTTCTTC.

This chain joins TRBV21-1 and TRBJ1-1; no check of the table's D call, TRBD1, against the DNA was made. TRBV21-1 is marked as a pseudogene. CDR3 length equals 13 residues. In DNA, the CDR3 is TGTGCCAGCAGCCTCCCCGGGACAGACGAAGCTTTCTTT. It encodes CASSLPGTDEAFF.

The chain recombines TRBV11-3 with TRBJ2-1, with 15 bases that match TRBD2. V lost 3 bases and J lost 12; bases outside the gene matches: 9. CDR1 SGHNT and CDR2 YENEEA come from the germline V gene. The length of the CDR3 is 16 residues. The chain's CDR3 is CASSLRTSGGAYGQFF. CDR3 bases: TGTGCCAGCAGCTTGAGGACTAGCGGGGGGGCCTACGGGCAGTTCTTC.

The gene calls are TRBV4-2 and TRBJ2-1; TRBD2 aligns across 8 bases. CDR1 and CDR2 (germline): LGHNA, YNFKEQ. The CDR3 sequence is 17 residues long. V lost 2 bases, J lost 6 bases, and 12 bases stayed unmatched. The CDR3 loop reads CASSQSSLAGPFNEQFF. Written as DNA, the CDR3 is TGTGCCAGCAGCCAATCTTCCTTAGCGGGGCCCTTCAATGAGCAGTTCTTC.

This clone was counted a few times. Other DNA sequences in the same sample also yield this CDR3. V usage is TRBV7-3 and J usage is TRBJ2-3; 8 bases agree with TRBD2. Germline V lookup: CDR1 SGHTA, CDR2 FQGTGA. V lost 0 bases to trimming and J lost 1 base; unmatched junction nucleotides: 0. The CDR3 is 15 residues long. CDR3 nucleotide sequence: TGTGCCAGCAGCTTAACAGCGGGGGGCACAGATACGCAGTATTTT. Translating gives CASSLTAGGTDTQYF. Full variable domain (outside the CDR3, taken from reference TRBV7-3 and TRBJ2-3): GAGVSQTPSNKVTEKGKYVELRCDPISGHTALYWYRQSLGQGPEFLIYFQGTGAADDSGLPNDRFFAVRPEGSVSTLKIQRTERGDSAVYLCASSLTAGGTDTQYFGPGTRLTVL.

This chain joins TRBV25-1 and TRBJ1-1; 10 bases are a match to TRBD1. This CDR3 region has 17 residues. From germline, CDR1 is MGHDK and CDR2 SYGVNS. The ends lost 7 bases at V and 0 bases at J; junction bases unmatched: 11. DNA for the CDR3: TGTGCCAGCACTCCTCGGGTCGGGACAGGGGTGAACACTGAAGCTTTCTTT. Protein sequence: CASTPRVGTGVNTEAFF.

V usage is TRBV7-3 and J usage is TRBJ2-1, with 12 bases fitting TRBD2. Per the germline V gene, CDR1 is SGHTA and CDR2 is FQGTGA. The CDR3 covers 15 residues. Trimming took 6 bases from V and 6 from J; bases not matched to a gene: 6. DNA of the CDR3: TGTGCCAGCAGTCCCGGACTAGCGGGAACCAATGAGCAGTTCTTC. Translated, it gives CASSPGLAGTNEQFF.

The chain recombines TRBV3-1 (or the pseudogene TRBV3-2) with TRBJ2-3; no firm D call. Between the trimmed V and J ends, which lost 1 base and 8 bases, there was a span of 10 bases. This CDR3 is 13 amino acids long. The germline gives CDR1 LGHDT, CDR2 YNNKEL (reference sequence). The CDR3 spells CASSQALSSTQYF. CDR3 in DNA: TGTGCCAGCAGCCAAGCCCTATCGAGTACGCAGTATTTT.

J is TRBJ1-1 and V is TRBV6-5, with 10 bases that match TRBD1. CDR1 and CDR2 (germline): MNHEY, SVGAGI. This CDR3 contains 14 residues. V shed 4 bases and J 2 bases; nucleotides not matched to a gene: 1. The CDR3 loop is CASSWDRGNTEAFF. The DNA for the CDR3 is TGTGCCAGCAGTTGGGACAGGGGTAACACTGAAGCTTTCTTT.

V usage is TRBV5-4 and J usage is TRBJ1-1, with TRBD1 as a possible D gene (6 bases). The CDR3 has 14 residues. Looked up from germline, CDR1 is SGHNT and CDR2 is YYREEE (reference sequence). V lost 4 bases and J 0 bases, leaving 10 bases between the germline ends. The DNA for the CDR3 is TGTGCCAGCAGCGTTACAGGGATGAACACTGAAGCTTTCTTT. Translation gives CASSVTGMNTEAFF.

The rearrangement uses TRBV6-5 and TRBJ1-1, with 9 bases identical to TRBD1. V lost 6 bases, J lost 8 bases, and 1 base stayed unmatched. CDR1 and CDR2 from the germline V gene are MNHEY and SVGAGI. The CDR3 has 11 amino acids. The CDR3 loop is CASSTGGEAFF. CDR3 nucleotides: TGTGCCAGCAGCACAGGGGGCGAAGCTTTCTTT.

This clone was recorded only once. CDR3: CASSRQGANTEAFF. CDR3 DNA sequence: TGTGCCAGCAGCCGACAGGGGGCGAACACTGAAGCTTTCTTT. The chain couples TRBV6-2 or TRBV6-3 to TRBJ1-1, with 10 bases that match TRBD1. With V trimmed by 6 bases and J by 1 base, 2 bases remained unmatched. The CDR3 covers 14 residues. Germline-derived CDR1 and CDR2 are MNHEY and SVGEGT.

The chain joins TRBV18 to TRBJ1-3; tentative D call: TRBD1 (5 bases). Trimming took off 2 bases at V and 3 bases at J, with 11 bases between the two ends. Germline assignment: CDR1 KGHSH and CDR2 LQKENI. This CDR3 is built from 15 residues. The CDR3 DNA follows: TGTGCCAGCTCACCAAGCAGGGTAGTTGGAAACACCATATATTTT. This codes for CASSPSRVVGNTIYF.

V usage is TRBV12-3 or TRBV12-4 and J usage is TRBJ1-1; D unclear. With 6 bases removed from V and 5 bases from J, the gap between germline ends came to 13 bases. This CDR3 is built from 13 residues. The CDR3 DNA reads TGTGCCAGCAGCTCCCCCACGAGGACTGAAGCTTTCTTT. Translated: CASSSPTRTEAFF.

The gene calls are TRBV7-8 and TRBJ1-5; no clear D gene. This CDR3 is 14 amino acids long. Trimming stripped 2 bases from V and 4 bases from J, with 9 bases between. The germline gives CDR1 SGHVS, CDR2 FQNEAQ. CDR3 loop: CASSLTSRNQPQHF. The CDR3 bases are TGTGCCAGCAGCTTAACGTCCAGGAATCAGCCCCAGCATTTT.

This chain links TRBV9 with TRBJ2-7; possibly TRBD2 for D (7 bases). Deletions cut 3 bases from V and 5 bases from J, with 15 bases between. The length of the CDR3 is 14 residues. CDR1 and CDR2 from the germline V gene are SGDLS and YYNGEE. The DNA for the CDR3 is TGTGCCAGCAGCGCGCGGGGGCGTGGAGACGAGCAGTACTTC. It codes for CASSARGRGDEQYF.

This rearrangement joins TRBV9 to TRBJ2-2; TRBD2 agrees at 10 bases. There are 17 residues in the CDR3. Germline CDR1 is SGDLS and CDR2 is YYNGEE. J lost 5 bases, V lost 0 bases, and 7 bases had no gene match. The CDR3 region is CASSVELAGAGTGELFF. In DNA, the CDR3 is TGTGCCAGCAGCGTAGAGCTAGCGGGGGCTGGGACCGGGGAGCTGTTTTTT.

This chain connects TRBV9 to TRBJ1-1, with 7 bases that match TRBD1. The CDR3 runs to 15 residues. Trimming cost V 3 bases and J 6 bases; bases outside gene matches: 11. Germline V gives CDR1 SGDLS, CDR2 YYNGEE. In nucleotides, the CDR3 is TGTGCCAGCAGCGCTCAGACAGGGACTTTCGCTGAAGCTTTCTTT. This gives the protein CASSAQTGTFAEAFF.

The V gene is TRBV7-2, the J gene TRBJ1-1; D not resolved. The V gene lost 2 bases and the J gene lost 3 bases, with 7 bases spanning the gap. The germline V gene encodes CDR1 SGHTA and CDR2 FQGNSA. The CDR3 runs 13 residues. The CDR3 is CASSLSGYTEAFF. The CDR3 DNA reads TGTGCCAGCAGCTTATCGGGGTACACTGAAGCTTTCTTT.

The chain joins TRBV12-3 or TRBV12-4 to TRBJ2-1, with 8 bases fitting TRBD2. V gave up 3 bases and J gave up 8 bases; unmatched junction bases: 3. This CDR3 has 13 amino acids. The CDR3 here is CASSLGLVDEQFF. The CDR3 DNA reads TGTGCCAGCAGTTTGGGACTAGTCGATGAGCAGTTCTTC.

The chain employs TRBV11-2 and TRBJ1-5; D remains ambiguous. The germline V and J ends were trimmed by 2 bases and 9 bases, with 14 bases remaining between them. CDR1 and CDR2 (germline): SGHAT, FQNNGV. The CDR3 length is 14 residues. CDR3: CASSLYHGVVPQHF. The CDR3 nucleotides read TGTGCCAGCAGCTTATACCACGGGGTCGTGCCCCAGCATTTT.

This chain joins TRBV6-5 and TRBJ1-6, with a possible D match to TRBD1 (6 bases). V shed 6 bases and J shed 11 bases, with 14 bases lying between them. The CDR3 runs 13 residues. Germline loops: CDR1 MNHEY, CDR2 SVGAGI. CDR3 residues: CASRVPQGPPLHF. DNA for the CDR3: TGTGCCAGCAGGGTACCACAGGGTCCACCCCTCCACTTT.

The sample holds a few counts of this clone. The genes are TRBV5-6 and TRBJ2-2; 7 nucleotides match TRBD1. V trimming: 4 bases; J trimming: 4 bases; junction bases outside the gene matches: 4. This CDR3 spans 14 amino acids. Germline assignment: CDR1 SGHDT and CDR2 YYEEEE. The CDR3 region is CASSETGSTGELFF. The DNA of the CDR3 is TGTGCCAGCAGCGAGACAGGGTCCACCGGGGAGCTGTTTTTT.

This clone was seen once. V is TRBV5-1 and J is TRBJ2-5; TRBD1 might be the D (5 bases). This CDR3 spans 14 amino acids. Germline V CDR1 and CDR2: SGHRS, YFSETQ. The V and J ends lost 4 bases and 2 bases respectively, with 12 bases between them. For the CDR3, the DNA is TGCGCCAGCAGCATTTCAGGGAAACAAGAGACCCAGTACTTC. As protein: CASSISGKQETQYF.

This sequence joins TRBV19 and TRBJ1-5; possibly TRBD1 for D (5 bases). The ends were cut back, 3 bases at V and 0 bases at J, with 12 bases in the middle. The CDR3 runs to 16 residues. Germline V gives CDR1 LNHDA, CDR2 SQIVND (reference sequence). DNA of the CDR3: TGTGCCAGTAGTATTGCCGGGGGTTATAGCAATCAGCCCCAGCATTTT. As protein: CASSIAGGYSNQPQHF.

The V call is TRBV5-6, the J call TRBJ1-1; D is ambiguous. Germline lookup yields CDR1 SGHDT and CDR2 YYEEEE. The CDR3 totals 14 residues. V dropped 3 bases and J dropped 4 bases, with 13 bases sitting between them. This CDR3 reads CASSWSPGSTEAFF. The CDR3 DNA reads as TGTGCCAGCAGCTGGAGTCCGGGGTCCACTGAAGCTTTCTTT.

The chain combines TRBV11-2 with TRBJ1-2; D might be TRBD1 (5 bases). V lost 6 bases, J lost 0 bases, and 14 bases lay in between. The CDR3 sequence is 15 residues long. CDR1 is SGHAT and CDR2 is FQNNGV in the germline V gene. CDR3 residues: CASRTDRTANYGYTF. The DNA for the CDR3 is TGTGCCAGCAGGACAGATCGGACGGCTAACTATGGCTACACCTTC.

Here the CDR3 DNA reads TGTGCCAGCAGCTTAGGAGCTAGCGGGGGGGCCTACAATGAGCAGTTCTTC. Translation: CASSLGASGGAYNEQFF. The gene calls are TRBV7-6 and TRBJ2-1; 12 bases fit TRBD2. The CDR3 is 17 residues long. V lost 1 base to trimming and J lost 2 bases; unmatched junction nucleotides: 3. Germline V CDR1 and CDR2: SGHVS, FNYEAQ.

The gene calls are TRBV5-1 and TRBJ2-3, with 10 bases that match TRBD2. This CDR3 spans 16 amino acids. From germline, CDR1 is SGHRS and CDR2 YFSETQ. Trimming at V came to 0 bases and at J to 1 base, leaving 2 bases not matched to a gene. The CDR3 loop is CASSLDSGGRTDTQYF. The CDR3 DNA reads as TGCGCCAGCAGCTTGGATAGCGGGGGGCGCACAGATACGCAGTATTTT.

The chain carries TRBV18 and TRBJ1-3; tentative D call: TRBD1 (6 bases). The V end was cut by 0 bases, the J end by 4 bases, with 13 bases between. This CDR3 is built from 16 residues. Germline CDR1 and CDR2: KGHSH and LQKENI. The CDR3: CASSPPTSGDGNTIYF. The CDR3 DNA is TGTGCCAGCTCACCACCCACCTCAGGGGACGGAAACACCATATATTTT.

This clone was picked up one time. The chain carries TRBV27 and TRBJ1-6; 9 bases map to TRBD1. This CDR3 has 15 amino acids. After removal of 6 bases from V and 7 bases from J, the junction contained 7 bases not matched to a gene. The germline CDR1 and CDR2 sequences are MNHEY and SMNVEV (reference sequence). CDR3 sequence (DNA): TGTGCCAGCAGGGAACAGGGGGCGCGAAATTCACCCCTCCACTTT. This encodes CASREQGARNSPLHF.